The sequence of this TCR beta chain was determined in a study of cytomegalovirus exposure and HLA in healthy donors. With 60 Vbeta and 13 Jbeta primers, the PCR was carried out. Using immunoSEQ multiplex PCR, the repertoire was profiled, and TCRdb retains in-frame clones only, with some absent. The data hold over 150,000 clones, with around 70% observed a single time. Note on this clone: Its antigen is currently unknown.

From germline, CDR1 is SGHTA and CDR2 FQGNSA. Trimming removed 1 base at V and 5 bases at J, with 14 bases between. This CDR3 has 15 residues. Study observations and caveats: Reportedly, fewer N-insertions than the roughly 600-donor mean appeared in an Asian-associated ancestry cluster in a later analysis.

This TCR was recovered from a male donor in good health and CMV-seronegative. Sequenced sample: PBMCs. The rearrangement uses TRBV7-2 and TRBJ1-2, with a possible D match to TRBD1 (5 bases). CDR3 coding DNA: TGTGCCAGCAGCTTAGGGGCCCAGGGAGGGTATGGCTACACCTTC. It is translated as CASSLGAQGGYGYTF. Full variable domain (rest looked up from reference TRBV7-2 and TRBJ1-2): GAGVSQSPSNKVTEKGKDVELRCDPISGHTALYWYRQSLGQGLEFLIYFQGNSAPDKSGLPSDRFSAERTGGSVSTLTIQRTQQEDSAVYLCASSLGAQGGYGYTFGSGTRLTVV.